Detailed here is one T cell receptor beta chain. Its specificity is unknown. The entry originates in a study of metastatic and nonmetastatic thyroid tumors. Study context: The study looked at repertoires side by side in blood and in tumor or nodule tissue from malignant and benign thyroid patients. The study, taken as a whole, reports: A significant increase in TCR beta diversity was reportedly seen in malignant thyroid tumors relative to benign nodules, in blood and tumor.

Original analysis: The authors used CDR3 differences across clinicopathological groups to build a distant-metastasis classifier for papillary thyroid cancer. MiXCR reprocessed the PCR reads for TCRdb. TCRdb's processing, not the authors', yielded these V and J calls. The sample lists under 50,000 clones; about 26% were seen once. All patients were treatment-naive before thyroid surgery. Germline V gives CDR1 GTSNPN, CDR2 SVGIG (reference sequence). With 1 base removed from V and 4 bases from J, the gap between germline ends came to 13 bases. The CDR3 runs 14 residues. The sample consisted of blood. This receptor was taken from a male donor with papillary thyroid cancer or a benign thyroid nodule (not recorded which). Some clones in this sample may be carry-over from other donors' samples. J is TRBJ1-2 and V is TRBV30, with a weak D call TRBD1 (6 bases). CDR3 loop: CAWSASRGAYGYTF. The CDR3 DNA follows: TGTGCCTGGAGTGCGTCAAGGGGGGCCTATGGCTACACCTTC. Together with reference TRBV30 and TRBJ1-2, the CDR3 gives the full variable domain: SQTIHQWPATLVQPVGSPLSLECTVEGTSNPNLYWYRQAAGRGLQLLFYSVGIGQISSEVPQNLSASRPQDRQFILSSKKLLLSDSGFYLCAWSASRGAYGYTFGSGTRLTVV.